The entry that follows covers one T cell receptor (beta chain) sequence. The antigen is not known. The CDR3 has 19 residues. The germline gives CDR1 SGHRS, CDR2 YFSETQ. Method: immunoSEQ multiplex PCR; TCRdb's copy keeps in-frame clones and lacks some. This table holds roughly 38,000 clones, 88% found once. These data are taken from a study of T cells in localized non-small cell lung cancer. Study-wide results and limits: One tumor region alone was sequenced, and heterogeneity therefore remains possible. Tumor trailed uninvolved adjacent lung in T cell clonality, which peaked there.

The V and J genes are TRBV5-1 and TRBJ2-5, with TRBD2 identical over 14 bases. The J call may be mistaken, given a closer DNA end match to TRBJ2-7. This clonotype was obtained from a female donor over 55 with stage I squamous cell lung carcinoma. Sequenced material: peripheral blood, taken before any cancer treatment. The CDR3 loop is CASSSEGVVGTSGSYEQYF. CDR3 bases: TGCGCCAGCAGCTCCGAAGGTGTGGTGGGGACTAGCGGGAGCTACGAGCAGTACTTC.